A single sample is the source of the 22 T cell receptor beta chains below, sequenced in a study of T-cell reconstitution after alpha-beta-depleted transplantation in children. Library preparation (for TCRbeta) was performed with unique molecular identifiers. A single record per CDR3 protein comes from TCRdb applying MiXCR to the PCR reads. The sample lists about 70,000 distinct CDR3 sequences, roughly 10% occurring once. The starting material was PBMCs, obtained before TCRalphabeta/CD19-depleted stem cell transplant. The receptors originated from a boy aged 5-17 years with acute myeloid leukemia, due to receive a stem cell transplant.

This clonotype was counted ten times or more. This CDR3 reads CASTTSGNSDTQYF. The DNA of the CDR3 is TGTGCCAGCACGACTAGCGGGAACTCAGATACGCAGTATTTT. J is TRBJ2-3 and V is TRBV28, with TRBD2 identical over 11 bases. Looked up from germline, CDR1 is MDHEN and CDR2 is SYDVKM. With V trimmed by 7 bases and J by 4 bases, 4 bases remained unmatched. The CDR3 has 14 residues.

This clonotype was counted only a few times. The rearrangement links TRBV7-2 to TRBJ2-2; D may correspond to TRBD1 or TRBD2 (5 bases each). The CDR3 is 16 residues long. The ends were cut back, 2 bases at V and 3 bases at J, with 13 bases in the middle. Germline loops: CDR1 SGHTA, CDR2 FQGNSA. CDR3 residues: CASSLQGTKHTGELFF. The CDR3 DNA reads TGTGCCAGCAGCTTACAAGGGACCAAACACACCGGGGAGCTGTTTTTT. The full variable domain, its missing parts supplied by reference TRBV7-2 and TRBJ2-2, is GAGVSQSPSNKVTEKGKDVELRCDPISGHTALYWYRQSLGQGLEFLIYFQGNSAPDKSGLPSDRFSAERTGGSVSTLTIQRTQQEDSAVYLCASSLQGTKHTGELFFGEGSRLTVL.

The chain employs TRBV19 and TRBJ2-1, with D perhaps matching TRBD2 (5 bases). The V gene lost 4 bases and the J gene lost 2 bases, with 12 bases spanning the gap. The germline V gene encodes CDR1 LNHDA and CDR2 SQIVND (reference sequence). This CDR3 has 15 amino acids. The CDR3 DNA follows: TGTGCCAGTAGTAGGGAAGCGGAGACCTACAATGAGCAGTTCTTC. It yields the protein CASSREAETYNEQFF.

This clonotype appeared many times. The chain has TRBV7-2 and TRBJ2-3; D is unclear. Trimming took off 5 bases at V and 0 bases at J, with 15 bases between the two ends. The CDR3 is made up of 16 amino acids. CDR1 and CDR2 (germline): SGHTA, FQGNSA. CDR3 DNA: TGTGCCAGCAGCCGCCTCGCCGGGCCCAGCACAGATACGCAGTATTTT. Amino acids: CASSRLAGPSTDTQYF. Full variable domain (missing parts from reference TRBV7-2 and TRBJ2-3): GAGVSQSPSNKVTEKGKDVELRCDPISGHTALYWYRQSLGQGLEFLIYFQGNSAPDKSGLPSDRFSAERTGGSVSTLTIQRTQQEDSAVYLCASSRLAGPSTDTQYFGPGTRLTVL.

This clonotype was seen repeatedly, ten times or more. The chain carries TRBV5-4 and TRBJ1-1; possibly TRBD1 for D (6 bases). V lost 6 bases, J lost 11 bases, and 17 bases lay in between. This CDR3 contains 12 residues. Per the germline V gene, CDR1 is SGHNT and CDR2 is YYREEE (reference sequence). DNA for the CDR3: TGTGCCAGCACCGTAGGACAGCAGAAGGCTTTCTTT. It encodes CASTVGQQKAFF.

This clonotype was seen many times. The rearrangement links TRBV7-3 to TRBJ2-7; no clear D gene. V dropped 2 bases and J dropped 5 bases, with 10 bases sitting between them. Germline CDR1 and CDR2: SGHTA and FQGTGA. This CDR3 has 13 residues. CDR3 protein: CASSLGIADEQYF. CDR3 DNA: TGTGCCAGCAGCTTAGGAATAGCCGACGAGCAGTACTTC.

This clonotype has ten or more counts. The chain links TRBV6-5 to TRBJ2-5, with 7 bases lining up with TRBD2. The V gene's germline CDR1 is MNHEY and CDR2 SVGAGI. The J segment lost 3 bases and the V segment lost 0 bases, leaving 1 base of the junction unmatched. The CDR3 sequence is 14 residues long. CDR3 nucleotide sequence: TGTGCCAGCAGTTACTCGGGAGGGGAAGAGACCCAGTACTTC. This sequence encodes CASSYSGGEETQYF.

This clonotype was picked up many times. The chain couples TRBV6-5 to TRBJ1-6; TRBD1 agrees at 10 bases. The CDR3 spans 15 residues. J was trimmed by 9 bases and V by 2 bases; bases with no gene match: 4. From germline, CDR1 is MNHEY and CDR2 SVGAGI. CDR3 DNA sequence: TGTGCCAGCAGTTACGCGGACAGGGGGACTTCACCCCTCCACTTT. Translated: CASSYADRGTSPLHF.

This chain joins TRBV6-2 or TRBV6-3 and TRBJ1-2, with TRBD1 as a possible D gene (5 bases). Germline CDR1 MNHEY, CDR2 SVGEGT. The CDR3 spans 15 residues. Deletions cut 4 bases from V and 2 bases from J, with 14 bases between. The CDR3 DNA reads TGTGCCAGCAGTTTTCTTCGACAGAGCAACTATGGCTACACCTTC. It yields the protein CASSFLRQSNYGYTF.

This clonotype was detected ten times or more. CDR3 DNA sequence: TGTGCCTGGTGCTCCGGGACTAGCGGCTCCTACGAGCAGTACTTC. Translated: CAWCSGTSGSYEQYF. The chain couples TRBV30 to TRBJ2-7, with 11 positions matching TRBD2. V was pared by 5 bases and J by 0 bases, with 6 bases of the junction left unmatched. This CDR3 spans 15 amino acids. Germline V gene lookup returns CDR1 GTSNPN and CDR2 SVGIG (reference sequence).

The genes are TRBV10-2 and TRBJ2-6; 9 bases are a match to TRBD1. The length of the CDR3 is 15 residues. Germline trimming cut 10 bases from V and 3 bases from J; bases unmatched to any gene: 7. CDR1 WSHSY and CDR2 SAAADI come from the germline V gene. CDR3 in amino acids: CATTGQGIGANVLTF. The CDR3, as DNA: TGCGCCACCACCGGACAGGGGATTGGGGCCAACGTCCTGACTTTC.

This clonotype has at least ten counts. This chain connects TRBV7-6 to TRBJ2-7; the D is unclear. Between the trimmed V and J ends, which lost 5 bases and 5 bases, there was a span of 10 bases. Germline CDR1 SGHVS, CDR2 FNYEAQ. This CDR3 has 12 residues. The CDR3 sequence is CASSLHDHEQYF. DNA for the CDR3: TGTGCCAGCAGCCTCCACGACCACGAGCAGTACTTC.

This clonotype showed up many times. V usage is TRBV6-2 or TRBV6-3 and J usage is TRBJ1-5; the D gene is possibly TRBD1 (6 bases). The CDR3 covers 14 residues. CDR1 is MNHEY and CDR2 is SVGEGT in the germline V gene. V lost 6 bases and J 5 bases, leaving 14 bases between the germline ends. The CDR3 DNA is TGTGCCAGCAGGCCCGAAGGGGGGTATCAGCCCCAGCATTTT. This encodes CASRPEGGYQPQHF.

At least ten counts were recorded for this clonotype. This sequence joins TRBV7-3 and TRBJ2-1; D not certain. Germline CDR1 reads SGHTA; CDR2 reads FQGTGA. Trimming took 5 bases from V and 6 from J, leaving 8 bases between them. The CDR3 spans 12 residues. CDR3 coding DNA: TGTGCCAGCAGCCCCCCGGGCAATGAGCAGTTCTTC. Encoded protein: CASSPPGNEQFF.

This clonotype showed up many times. J is TRBJ2-1 and V is TRBV5-1; D is ambiguous. The germline V gene encodes CDR1 SGHRS and CDR2 YFSETQ. Deletions cut 3 bases from V and 8 bases from J, with 6 bases between. The CDR3 length is 11 residues. This CDR3 is CASSSKDEQFF. As DNA, the CDR3 is TGCGCCAGCAGCTCGAAGGATGAGCAGTTCTTC.

There are many counts of this clonotype. The rearrangement links TRBV7-6 to TRBJ1-4; TRBD1 aligns across 11 bases. Germline lookup yields CDR1 SGHVS and CDR2 FNYEAQ. The CDR3 sequence is 16 residues long. J lost 8 bases, V lost 1 base, and 6 bases had no gene match. CDR3 loop: CASSLVPDRGREKLFF. DNA for the CDR3: TGTGCCAGCAGCTTAGTTCCGGACAGGGGGCGAGAAAAACTGTTTTTT.

Ten or more counts support this clonotype. The CDR3 region is CASSLVPGGIYEQYV. The CDR3 region has the DNA TGCGCCAGCAGCTTGGTCCCAGGGGGCATCTACGAGCAGTACGTC. This sequence joins TRBV5-1 and TRBJ2-7; 8 nucleotides line up with TRBD1. The CDR3 runs 15 residues. CDR1 is SGHRS, CDR2 YFSETQ, per germline. V trimming: 0 bases; J trimming: 3 bases; junction bases outside the gene matches: 5.

J is TRBJ2-2 and V is TRBV5-6; the D gene is possibly TRBD1 (6 bases). The CDR3 has 16 amino acids. V shed 0 bases and J shed 4 bases, with 13 bases lying between them. Germline lookup yields CDR1 SGHDT and CDR2 YYEEEE. CDR3 amino acids: CASSLEGGVLTGELFF. The CDR3 nucleotides are TGTGCCAGCAGCTTGGAAGGGGGAGTGCTCACCGGGGAGCTGTTTTTT. Full variable domain (rest looked up from reference TRBV5-6 and TRBJ2-2): DAGVTQSPTHLIKTRGQQVTLRCSPKSGHDTVSWYQQALGQGPQFIFQYYEEEERQRGNFPDRFSGHQFPNYSSELNVNALLLGDSALYLCASSLEGGVLTGELFFGEGSRLTVL.

The sample holds many counts of this clonotype. This chain links TRBV12-3 or TRBV12-4 with TRBJ2-3; D gene ambiguous. The CDR3 has 13 amino acids. Trimming took 6 bases from V and 4 from J, leaving 11 bases between them. The CDR3 spells CASSPTRPDTQYF. The CDR3 nucleotides are TGTGCCAGCAGCCCTACCCGGCCAGATACGCAGTATTTT.

This clonotype was observed a handful of times. This chain uses TRBV6-2 or TRBV6-3 with TRBJ2-3; D ambiguous. CDR1 MNHEY and CDR2 SVGEGT come from the germline V gene. V lost 0 bases and J 2 bases, leaving 9 bases between the germline ends. The CDR3 covers 15 residues. The CDR3, as DNA: TGTGCCAGCAGTTACTCACGCGGCACCACAGATACGCAGTATTTT. Protein sequence: CASSYSRGTTDTQYF.

This clonotype was counted many times. The gene calls are TRBV27 and TRBJ2-4; D is uncertain. Germline V CDR1 and CDR2: MNHEY, SMNVEV (reference sequence). This CDR3 is built from 15 residues. V was cut by 7 bases and J by 3 bases, with 16 bases left in between. CDR3 bases: TGTGCCAGCAACGACTTACCTCTTATCAAAAACATTCAGTACTTC. It codes for CASNDLPLIKNIQYF.

This clonotype was recorded many times. The CDR3, as DNA: TGTGCCAGCGGACAGGGACCCTACGAGCAGTACGTC. Translated: CASGQGPYEQYV. The chain employs TRBV12-3 or TRBV12-4 and TRBJ2-7; 8 nucleotides match TRBD1. V trimming: 8 bases; J trimming: 2 bases; junction bases outside the gene matches: 2. The CDR3 runs to 12 residues.